The next 18 T cell receptor beta chains were all read from a single sample in a study of T cell responses to AZD1222 COVID-19 vaccine. The assay was immunoSEQ multiplex PCR, and TCRdb's table has in-frame clones only and misses some. The sample has 50,000 to 65,000 clones; about 90% are singletons. Sequencing used peripheral blood, obtained 28 days after the second AZD1222 dose. Receptors originate from an adult who received the AZD1222 COVID-19 vaccine.

The chain joins TRBV30 to TRBJ2-7; a weak D match, TRBD1 (6 bases). CDR1 and CDR2 from the germline V gene are GTSNPN and SVGIG (reference sequence). V was trimmed by 5 bases and J by 7 bases, leaving 15 bases between them. This CDR3 has 12 amino acids. CDR3 in amino acids: CAWGNRVWEQYF. In nucleotides, the CDR3 is TGTGCCTGGGGGAACAGGGTCTGGGAGCAGTACTTC.

CDR3 sequence reads: CASSSGDSRGNSPLHF. Written as DNA, the CDR3 is TGCGCCAGCAGCTCTGGGGACAGCCGCGGGAATTCACCCCTCCACTTT. J is TRBJ1-6 and V is TRBV5-1; 7 positions match TRBD1. CDR3 length equals 16 residues. Trimming at V came to 3 bases and at J to 7 bases, leaving 10 bases not matched to a gene. Germline-derived CDR1 and CDR2 are SGHRS and YFSETQ.

V and J are TRBV7-9 and TRBJ2-3; 7 positions agree with TRBD2. Germline lookup yields CDR1 SEHNR and CDR2 FQNEAQ (reference sequence). The length of the CDR3 is 16 residues. J lost 4 bases, V lost 3 bases, and 10 bases had no gene match. This CDR3 is CASSFPRGSVADTQYF. CDR3 DNA sequence: TGTGCCAGCAGCTTCCCCCGCGGGAGTGTCGCAGATACGCAGTATTTT.

This chain links TRBV6-4 with TRBJ1-1; D gene uncertain. Germline loops: CDR1 MRHNA, CDR2 SNTAGT. This CDR3 contains 12 residues. The ends were cut back, 3 bases at V and 1 base at J, with 3 bases in the middle. CDR3 nucleotides: TGTGCCAGCAGTGAGTCGAACACTGAAGCTTTCTTT. Protein sequence: CASSESNTEAFF.

The V gene is TRBV29-1, the J gene TRBJ2-5; D is perhaps TRBD2 (5 bases). In germline, CDR1 is SQVTM, CDR2 ANQGSEA. This CDR3 has 16 residues. V lost 1 base and J 2 bases, leaving 17 bases between the germline ends. The CDR3 loop is CSVEAPRFGIQETQYF. The CDR3 DNA follows: TGCAGCGTTGAAGCCCCCAGGTTCGGGATTCAAGAGACCCAGTACTTC.

This clone has only one observation. This chain connects TRBV11-2 to TRBJ1-2; D ambiguous. The CDR3 loop spans 11 amino acids. CDR1 and CDR2 from the germline V gene are SGHAT and FQNNGV. V dropped 6 bases and J dropped 2 bases, with 4 bases sitting between them. The chain's CDR3 is CASSSNYGYTF. CDR3 sequence (DNA): TGTGCCAGCAGTTCCAACTATGGCTACACCTTC.

V gene TRBV5-5 combines with J gene TRBJ2-1; either TRBD1 or TRBD2 may fit D (5 bases each). Trimming shortened V by 4 bases and J by 4 bases, and 15 bases separated the two germline ends. This CDR3 comprises 15 residues. CDR1 is SGHKS, CDR2 YYEKEE, per germline (reference sequence). The CDR3 spells CASSRAGTDYNEQFF. CDR3 in DNA: TGTGCCAGCAGCAGAGCCGGGACGGATTACAATGAGCAGTTCTTC.

The chain recombines TRBV19 with TRBJ2-7, with D possibly being TRBD2 (6 bases). Deletions cut 9 bases from V and 2 bases from J, with 20 bases between. The CDR3 is 15 residues long. The germline V gene encodes CDR1 LNHDA and CDR2 SQIVND (reference sequence). The CDR3 DNA reads as TGTGCCAGGCCCTCTCTTAGCGGACTGCCCTACGAGCAGTACTTC. Protein sequence: CARPSLSGLPYEQYF.

This sequence joins TRBV29-1 and TRBJ1-2; D is undetermined. This CDR3 is built from 13 residues. With 1 base removed from V and 8 bases from J, the gap between germline ends came to 14 bases. CDR1 SQVTM and CDR2 ANQGSEA come from the germline V gene. The CDR3 region is CSVEAFSGGGYTF. The CDR3 coding sequence is TGCAGCGTTGAAGCATTCAGTGGAGGGGGCTACACCTTC.

The chain carries TRBV29-1 and TRBJ1-2; 11 positions agree with TRBD1. Germline CDR1 reads SQVTM; CDR2 reads ANQGSEA. With V trimmed by 4 bases and J by 7 bases, 8 bases remained unmatched. The CDR3 extends over 14 amino acids. The CDR3 here is CSVAAGQGALGYTF. Written as DNA, the CDR3 is TGCAGCGTTGCCGCCGGACAGGGGGCGCTTGGCTACACCTTC.

This chain joins TRBV29-1 and TRBJ2-1; TRBD2 agrees at 9 bases. CDR1 is SQVTM and CDR2 is ANQGSEA in the germline V gene. CDR3 length: 13 residues. J gave up 6 bases and V 4 bases, and 4 bases lay outside the gene matches. The CDR3 loop reads CSVGVSGSNEQFF. CDR3 DNA: TGCAGCGTTGGGGTTAGCGGGAGCAATGAGCAGTTCTTC.

This chain links TRBV7-2 with TRBJ2-1; 7 bases fit TRBD2. The CDR3 totals 14 residues. J gave up 9 bases and V 3 bases, and 8 bases lay outside the gene matches. Germline CDR1 is SGHTA and CDR2 is FQGNSA. CDR3 bases: TGTGCCAGCAGCTTCGCGGGAGAGTCAGGTGAGCAGTTCTTC. Amino acids: CASSFAGESGEQFF.

This rearrangement joins TRBV6-2 or TRBV6-3 to TRBJ1-1; D is unclear. CDR3 size: 14 residues. The V end lost 2 bases, the J end lost 3 bases, and 10 bases lay between the germline ends. Germline V gene sequence: CDR1 MNHEY, CDR2 SVGEGT. CDR3 in amino acids: CASSYPPRYTEAFF. DNA for the CDR3: TGTGCCAGCAGTTACCCCCCCAGGTACACTGAAGCTTTCTTT.

This chain uses TRBV19 with TRBJ2-1; D is possibly TRBD1 or TRBD2 (6 bases each). V lost 3 bases and J lost 5, with 20 bases in between. This CDR3 spans 17 amino acids. Per the germline V gene, CDR1 is LNHDA and CDR2 is SQIVND (reference sequence). CDR3 residues: CASSMRWGAGSNNEQFF. In DNA, the CDR3 is TGTGCCAGTAGTATGAGGTGGGGGGCAGGATCAAACAATGAGCAGTTCTTC.

This clone was detected once. J is TRBJ1-1 and V is TRBV11-1; D not certain. The CDR3 has 12 residues. Between the trimmed V and J ends, which lost 6 bases and 11 bases, there was a span of 16 bases. The germline V gene has CDR1 SGHAT and CDR2 FQDESV (reference sequence). The CDR3 DNA reads as TGTGCCAGCAGTCATATAGGACGAGAGGCTTTCTTT. Protein: CASSHIGREAFF.

The gene calls are TRBV4-3 and TRBJ1-5; D uncertain. V lost 5 bases, J lost 5 bases, and 13 bases lay in between. The germline V gene has CDR1 LGHNA and CDR2 YSLEER. The CDR3 is made up of 14 amino acids. The CDR3 here is CASSVQAGDQPQHF. CDR3 sequence (DNA): TGCGCCAGCAGCGTCCAGGCCGGGGATCAGCCCCAGCATTTT.

The chain is built from TRBV19 and TRBJ2-5, with TRBD2 as a possible D gene (6 bases). The CDR3 spans 16 residues. The germline V gene encodes CDR1 LNHDA and CDR2 SQIVND (reference sequence). V was pared by 3 bases and J by 1 base, with 15 bases between. CDR3 protein: CASSIGRGPLQETQYF. The CDR3 bases are TGTGCCAGTAGTATTGGGCGGGGCCCCCTCCAAGAGACCCAGTACTTC. Drawing the rest from reference TRBV19 and TRBJ2-5, the complete variable domain is DGGITQSPKYLFRKEGQNVTLSCEQNLNHDAMYWYRQDPGQGLRLIYYSQIVNDFQKGDIAEGYSVSREKKESFPLTVTSAQKNPTAFYLCASSIGRGPLQETQYFGPGTRLLVL.

V gene TRBV5-6 combines with J gene TRBJ1-6; unclear D gene. CDR1 SGHDT and CDR2 YYEEEE come from the germline V gene. The CDR3 extends over 13 amino acids. V was shortened by 2 bases and J by 7 bases, with 7 bases between the two germline ends. The DNA of the CDR3 is TGTGCCAGCAGCTTCAACTGGAATTCACCCCTCCACTTT. It yields the protein CASSFNWNSPLHF.